These T cell receptor beta chains were read from a single sample in a study of T-cell reconstitution after alpha-beta-depleted transplantation in children. Each CDR3 protein gets one entry after TCRdb re-called the PCR reads with MiXCR. The data show over 150,000 distinct CDR3 sequences, with roughly 6.3% seen just once and just over 4.5% held by the top ten. The sample consisted of PBMCs, taken before TCRalphabeta/CD19-depleted stem cell transplant. These receptors were collected from a girl under three years old with combined immunodeficiency, due to receive a stem cell transplant. The CDR3 runs from the conserved cysteine through the conserved F or W. A D gene is named only where the DNA matches it firmly. Not all rows give a size; the values are once, few, many and, for expanded clones, a class.

J gene	clone size	D gene	CDR3 length	V gene	CDR3 protein	CDR3 DNA
TRBJ2-2	many	NA	16	TRBV5-5	CASSARDGVDTGELFF	TGTGCCAGCAGCGCCCGGGATGGGGTTGACACCGGGGAGCTGTTTTTT
TRBJ2-1	many	TRBD2	13	TRBV29-1	CSVVASGRYEQFF	TGCAGCGTTGTTGCTAGCGGGAGATATGAGCAGTTCTTC
TRBJ2-5	NA	NA	13	TRBV27	CASSLGGLETQYF	TGTGCCAGCAGTTTGGGGGGGCTGGAGACCCAGTACTTC
TRBJ2-7	NA	TRBD2	16	TRBV3-1	CASSQRTSGNPYEQYF	TGTGCCAGCAGCCAACGGACTAGCGGGAACCCCTACGAGCAGTACTTC
TRBJ2-7	many	NA	13	TRBV12-3/TRBV12-4	CASTTVGYYEQYF	TGTGCCAGCACCACCGTAGGGTACTACGAGCAGTACTTC
TRBJ1-4	many	NA	13	TRBV28	CASSFMGLEKLFF	TGTGCCAGCAGTTTCATGGGACTGGAAAAACTGTTTTTT
TRBJ2-3	many	TRBD2	16	TRBV7-2	CASSLGMASGADTQYF	TGTGCCAGCAGCTTAGGGATGGCTAGCGGGGCAGATACGCAGTATTTT
TRBJ1-1	NA	NA	13	TRBV29-1	CSVVSGANTEAFF	TGCAGCGTTGTCTCAGGGGCAAACACTGAAGCTTTCTTT
TRBJ2-3	many	TRBD2	15	TRBV7-7	CASSFGTSGTDTQYF	TGTGCTAGCAGCTTCGGGACTAGCGGCACAGATACGCAGTATTTT
TRBJ2-7	many	NA	15	TRBV5-1	CASSLEARAAYEQYF	TGCGCCAGCAGCTTGGAGGCCAGGGCGGCCTACGAGCAGTACTTC
TRBJ1-3	many	NA	17	TRBV7-9	CASSPSLQGSSGNTIYF	TGTGCCAGCAGCCCGAGTCTACAGGGATCATCTGGAAACACCATATATTTT
TRBJ1-1	NA	NA	17	TRBV27	CASSLKATDRMNTEAFF	TGTGCCAGCAGTTTAAAAGCGACAGATCGCATGAACACTGAAGCTTTCTTT
TRBJ1-5	many	TRBD1	16	TRBV7-2	CASSLDGDSTHQPQHF	TGTGCCAGCAGCTTAGACGGGGACAGTACACATCAGCCCCAGCATTTT
TRBJ2-1	NA	NA	12	TRBV30	CAWSVSGNEQFF	TGTGCCTGGAGTGTATCGGGGAATGAGCAGTTCTTC
TRBJ2-5	many	NA	13	TRBV29-1	CSVPEGVYGTQYF	TGCAGCGTTCCTGAAGGGGTTTACGGGACCCAGTACTTC
TRBJ1-1	many	NA	17	TRBV11-1	CASSPGGLDGWNTEAFF	TGTGCCAGCAGCCCCGGCGGACTCGACGGGTGGAACACTGAAGCTTTCTTT
TRBJ2-1	few	TRBD2	15	TRBV5-1	CASSPGLAGFNEQFF	TGCGCCAGCAGCCCCGGACTAGCGGGGTTCAATGAGCAGTTCTTC
TRBJ1-5	many	TRBD1	14	TRBV7-2	CASSFTGQGQPQHF	TGTGCCAGCAGCTTTACGGGACAGGGGCAGCCCCAGCATTTT
TRBJ2-2	many	NA	13	TRBV20-1	CSASGSEGGELFF	TGCAGTGCTAGCGGGAGTGAGGGGGGGGAGCTGTTTTTT
TRBJ2-1	many	NA	15	TRBV6-5	CASSVLGGRSNEQFF	TGTGCCAGCAGTGTACTGGGGGGGCGAAGCAATGAGCAGTTCTTC
TRBJ1-5	many	NA	15	TRBV5-6	CASSSGELSNQPQHF	TGTGCCAGCAGCTCAGGGGAGTTGAGCAATCAGCCCCAGCATTTT
TRBJ2-5	many	TRBD2	13	TRBV20-1	CSARDYNQETQYF	TGCAGTGCGCGGGACTATAACCAAGAGACCCAGTACTTC
TRBJ2-4	NA	NA	13	TRBV20-1	CSATPLGGNIQYF	TGCAGTGCTACGCCGTTAGGGGGGAACATTCAGTACTTC
TRBJ2-7	few	NA	16	TRBV28	CASRMEGGETYYEQYF	TGTGCCAGCAGGATGGAAGGGGGGGAGACGTACTACGAGCAGTACTTC
TRBJ2-1	many	TRBD2	17	TRBV20-1	CSALPQTSGGAWNEQFF	TGCAGTGCCCTCCCCCAGACTAGCGGGGGGGCATGGAATGAGCAGTTCTTC
TRBJ2-7	many	NA	13	TRBV6-2/TRBV6-3	CASSFQGSYEQYF	TGTGCCAGCAGTTTTCAGGGGTCCTACGAGCAGTACTTC
TRBJ2-1	few	TRBD1	14	TRBV27	CASSFGTGGDEQFF	TGTGCCAGCAGTTTTGGGACAGGAGGTGATGAGCAGTTCTTC
TRBJ2-1	many	TRBD2	13	TRBV2	CAVPGLALDEQFF	TGTGCCGTACCGGGACTAGCATTAGATGAGCAGTTCTTC
TRBJ1-5	few	TRBD1	13	TRBV10-3	CATSTGLGQPQHF	TGTGCCACCTCGACAGGGCTGGGTCAGCCCCAGCATTTT
TRBJ2-3	many	TRBD2	14	TRBV29-1	CSVEGVAGVDTQYF	TGCAGCGTTGAAGGGGTAGCGGGAGTTGATACGCAGTATTTT
TRBJ2-1	many	NA	15	TRBV20-1	CSARDSFGSYNEQFF	TGCAGTGCTAGAGATTCTTTCGGCTCCTACAATGAGCAGTTCTTC
TRBJ2-1	many	NA	13	TRBV4-1	CASSPAGSDEQFF	TGCGCCAGCAGCCCAGCCGGGTCGGATGAGCAGTTCTTC
TRBJ2-3	many	NA	16	TRBV4-3	CASSQEGYTPTDTQYF	TGCGCCAGCAGCCAAGAGGGGTATACCCCCACAGATACGCAGTATTTT
TRBJ1-5	few	NA	13	TRBV29-1	CSVVLGVNQPQHF	TGCAGCGTTGTCTTAGGGGTCAATCAGCCCCAGCATTTT
TRBJ2-7	many	TRBD1	21	TRBV28	CASSLFLFSGQEDPVPYEQYF	TGTGCCAGCAGTTTATTCCTTTTTTCGGGACAGGAGGATCCAGTACCCTACGAGCAGTACTTC
TRBJ2-7	NA	NA	20	TRBV19	CASSILRGGASSGASYEQYF	TGTGCCAGTAGTATCCTCCGAGGTGGGGCTAGTAGCGGAGCCTCCTACGAGCAGTACTTC
TRBJ1-4	many	NA	16	TRBV4-1	CASSQVLQGRDEKLFF	TGCGCCAGCAGCCAAGTTTTACAGGGACGCGATGAAAAACTGTTTTTT
TRBJ2-1	many	TRBD1	14	TRBV29-1	CSAGGGIYHNEQFF	TGCAGCGCAGGGGGCGGGATATACCACAATGAGCAGTTCTTC
TRBJ2-7	many	NA	13	TRBV4-2	CASSQDVAREQYF	TGTGCCAGCAGCCAAGATGTGGCGAGGGAGCAGTACTTC
TRBJ2-7	many	NA	11	TRBV29-1	CSVDSNYEQYF	TGCAGCGTTGATAGTAACTACGAGCAGTACTTC
TRBJ2-7	many	NA	17	TRBV11-2	CASSLDFSGPPHYEQYF	TGTGCCAGCAGCTTAGACTTTTCCGGCCCACCCCACTACGAGCAGTACTTC
TRBJ1-1	many	NA	15	TRBV29-1	CSVEIPGSLNTEAFF	TGCAGCGTTGAAATACCCGGCAGTTTGAACACTGAAGCTTTCTTT
TRBJ2-7	many	TRBD1	14	TRBV5-1	CASSDGQGPDEQYF	TGCGCCAGCAGCGACGGACAGGGTCCGGACGAGCAGTACTTC
TRBJ2-7	many	NA	14	TRBV5-4	CASSSTGSSYEQYF	TGTGCCAGCAGCTCAACCGGTAGCTCCTACGAGCAGTACTTC
TRBJ1-5	many	TRBD1	19	TRBV4-1	CASSQSGLVVRGVHQPQHF	TGCGCCAGCAGCCAAAGCGGGCTTGTAGTCAGGGGGGTACATCAGCCCCAGCATTTT
TRBJ1-2	many	NA	13	TRBV12-3/TRBV12-4	CASSLPPNYGYTF	TGTGCCAGCAGTCTGCCTCCTAACTATGGCTACACCTTC
TRBJ2-1	many	TRBD2	14	TRBV15	CATNQGLGFVEQFF	TGTGCCACCAACCAGGGACTAGGGTTTGTGGAGCAGTTCTTC
TRBJ2-7	NA	NA	15	TRBV5-1	CASSSGRGNSYEQYF	TGCGCCAGCAGCTCCGGACGAGGGAACTCCTACGAGCAGTACTTC
TRBJ2-4	many	NA	11	TRBV4-2	CASSQGSIQYF	TGTGCCAGCAGCCAAGGGTCCATTCAGTACTTC
TRBJ2-7	many	NA	12	TRBV6-2/TRBV6-3	CASRPNFYEQYF	TGTGCCAGCAGGCCCAACTTCTACGAGCAGTACTTC
TRBJ1-4	many	TRBD1	15	TRBV19	CASSVRDSKNEKLFF	TGTGCCAGTAGTGTCCGGGACAGCAAAAATGAAAAACTGTTTTTT
TRBJ2-1	NA	TRBD2	15	TRBV11-2	CASSASSGGYNEQFF	TGTGCCAGCAGCGCATCTAGCGGAGGGTACAATGAGCAGTTCTTC
TRBJ2-7	NA	TRBD2	16	TRBV13	CASSSAGGGGALEQYF	TGTGCCAGCAGCTCCGCCGGGGGCGGGGGGGCTTTGGAGCAGTACTTC
TRBJ2-5	many	NA	18	TRBV24-1	CATSEGFVGVHGQETQYF	TGTGCCACCAGTGAAGGTTTTGTAGGGGTACATGGGCAAGAGACCCAGTACTTC
TRBJ2-2	many	NA	15	TRBV24-1	CATSDLHSLDGELFF	TGTGCCACCAGTGATTTGCATAGTCTCGACGGGGAGCTGTTTTTT
TRBJ2-3	many	TRBD1	15	TRBV4-3	CASSQEGTGGDTQYF	TGCGCCAGCAGCCAAGAAGGGACAGGGGGAGATACGCAGTATTTT
TRBJ2-1	many	NA	14	TRBV5-1	CASSFEVSYNEQFF	TGCGCCAGCAGCTTTGAGGTCTCCTACAATGAGCAGTTCTTC
TRBJ2-7	many	TRBD1	15	TRBV4-3	CASSPYPGQNYEQYF	TGCGCCAGCAGCCCATACCCGGGACAGAACTACGAGCAGTACTTC
TRBJ2-5	many	TRBD2	16	TRBV28	CASSLAPSGRAETQYF	TGTGCCAGCAGTTTAGCCCCCAGCGGGAGGGCAGAGACCCAGTACTTC
TRBJ2-1	many	TRBD1	16	TRBV29-1	CSVEFWGTGYGNEQFF	TGCAGCGTTGAATTTTGGGGGACAGGGTATGGCAATGAGCAGTTCTTC